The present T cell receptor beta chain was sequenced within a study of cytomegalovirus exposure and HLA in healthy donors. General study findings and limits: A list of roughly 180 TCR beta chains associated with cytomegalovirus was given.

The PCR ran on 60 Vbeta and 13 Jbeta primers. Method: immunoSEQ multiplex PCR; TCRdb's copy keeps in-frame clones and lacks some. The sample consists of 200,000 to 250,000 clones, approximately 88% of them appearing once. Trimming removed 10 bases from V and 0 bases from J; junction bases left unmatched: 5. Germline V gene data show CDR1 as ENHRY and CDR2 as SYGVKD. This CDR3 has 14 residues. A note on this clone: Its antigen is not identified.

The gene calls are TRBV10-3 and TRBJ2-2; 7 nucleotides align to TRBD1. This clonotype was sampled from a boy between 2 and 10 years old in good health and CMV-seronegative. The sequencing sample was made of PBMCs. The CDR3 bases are TGTGCCACCGGGGACAGAACGAACACCGGGGAGCTGTTTTTT. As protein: CATGDRTNTGELFF.